The 14 T cell receptor beta chains below come from one sample, sequenced in a study of tumor-infiltrating lymphocytes in primary liver carcinoma. Unsorted bulk tissue of about 20-31 mg yielded co-extracted RNA and DNA. Production of TCR beta cDNA used roughly 0.55 ug total RNA together with a constant-region primer. Each TCR beta library was derived from three nested multiplex PCR rounds that employed slightly modified ARM-PCR. The first two PCR rounds used TRBV1-TRBV30 primers with a Cbeta primer, 10 cycles each. Each CDR3 protein gets one entry after TCRdb re-called the multiplex PCR reads with MiXCR. This sample has some 120,000 distinct CDR3 sequences, with 60% to 70% found just once. The sequenced sample was liver tumor tissue from sampling region 1. The subset: tumor region T1, superior pole. These receptors came from a woman aged 55-70 years with primary liver carcinoma and hepatitis B virus infection.

As for this clonotype: Since no conserved phenylalanine or tryptophan closes the CDR3, a read error is the likely cause. The DNA is left out, because the CDR3 cannot be placed on it with certainty; the CDR3 is given as TCRdb lists it. V gene TRBV21-1 combines with J gene TRBJ1-5. TRBV21-1 counts as a pseudogene. The length of the CDR3 is 15 amino acids, counting both ends. The CDR3 sequence: CASSKGCIRYQPQHS.

On this clonotype itself: The junction departs from the called germline gene at one end, perhaps through a read error. The chain carries TRBV6-5 and TRBJ1-1; D gene unclear. There are 15 residues in the CDR3. Germline CDR1 MNHEY, CDR2 SVGAGI. The CDR3 region has the DNA TGTGCCAGCACCAGGCAGAAAACCATGAACACTGAATCTTTCTTT. Translating it yields CASTRQKTMNTESFF.

V usage is TRBV7-9 and J usage is TRBJ2-7; 11 bases match TRBD2. This CDR3 region has 16 residues. Germline CDR1 is SEHNR and CDR2 is FQNEAQ (reference sequence). V trimming: 4 bases; J trimming: 3 bases; junction bases outside the gene matches: 8. The CDR3 nucleotides read TGTGCCAGCAGCTCGTCACTTACTAGCGGGAGCTACGAGCAGTACTTC. Translating it yields CASSSSLTSGSYEQYF. Together with reference TRBV7-9 and TRBJ2-7, the CDR3 gives the full variable domain: DTGVSQNPRHKITKRGQNVTFRCDPISEHNRLYWYRQTLGQGPEFLTYFQNEAQLEKSRLLSDRFSAERPKGSFSTLEIQRTEQGDSAMYLCASSSSLTSGSYEQYFGPGTRLTVT.

Concerning this clonotype: The germline gene is not matched at one end of the junction; a read error may be the cause. The gene calls are TRBV11-2 and TRBJ2-4, with 7 bases lining up with TRBD1. CDR3 size: 14 residues. Germline V gene data show CDR1 as SGHAT and CDR2 as FQNNGV. CDR3 nucleotide sequence: TGTGTCAGCAGCCCTACAGGGGCCAGAAACATTCAGTACTTC. It is translated as CVSSPTGARNIQYF.

Points on this clonotype: One base away lies a much larger clone, so this may be a sequencing read error. The rearrangement links TRBV29-1 to TRBJ2-3, with D possibly TRBD2 on 6 matching bases. The length of the CDR3 is 15 residues. Germline CDR1 and CDR2: SQVTM and ANQGSEA. The CDR3 reads CSVVPGLEPHDTLYF. In DNA, the CDR3 is TGCAGCGTCGTACCGGGACTCGAACCACACGATACGCTGTATTTT.

This clonotype was recorded at least ten times. A much larger clonotype is one base distant, so this may be a read error. Written as DNA, the CDR3 is TGCAGCGTTGAAGAGACAGCTAGCTATGGCTACACCTTC. Translating gives CSVEETASYGYTF. The chain carries TRBV29-1 and TRBJ1-2; TRBD1 might be the D (5 bases). The V end was cut by 0 bases, the J end by 4 bases, with 9 bases between. The CDR3 has 13 residues. CDR1 and CDR2 (germline): SQVTM, ANQGSEA. The complete variable domain, with remaining parts taken from reference TRBV29-1 and TRBJ1-2, reads SAVISQKPSRDICQRGTSLTIQCQVDSQVTMMFWYRQQPGQSLTLIATANQGSEATYESGFVIDKFPISRPNLTFSTLTVSNMSPEDSSIYLCSVEETASYGYTFGSGTRLTVV.

This clonotype turned up a few times. The CDR3 DNA follows: TGTGCCAGCAACCCGGTAGCGGAGAGGGCAGATACGCAGTATTTT. This sequence encodes CASNPVAERADTQYF. The chain recombines TRBV4-2 with TRBJ2-3, with a tentative D call TRBD2 (6 bases). Trimming left V 7 bases short and J 4 bases short, with 18 bases between. Germline V gene data show CDR1 as LGHNA and CDR2 as YNFKEQ. The CDR3 is made up of 15 amino acids.

Notes on this clonotype: This may be a read error: a much more frequent sequence differs by one nucleotide. This chain joins TRBV29-1 and TRBJ2-2; 7 nucleotides agree with TRBD2. The germline V gene has CDR1 SQVTM and CDR2 ANQGSEA. The CDR3 sequence is 12 residues long. V was clipped by 8 bases and J by 6 bases; unmatched bases: 6. CDR3 in DNA: TGCAGCTACTGGGGGAGGGCCGGGGAGCTGTTTTTT. This encodes CSYWGRAGELFF.

The V call is TRBV11-3, the J call TRBJ2-3; TRBD2 is a possible D gene (5 bases). The V end was cut by 2 bases, the J end by 9 bases, with 12 bases between. CDR3 size: 13 residues. Germline V lookup: CDR1 SGHNT, CDR2 YENEEA. CDR3 bases: TGTGCCAGCAGCTTATATGAGGGAGACACGCAGTATTTT. Its translation is CASSLYEGDTQYF. The full variable domain, in which reference TRBV11-3 and TRBJ2-3 provide the parts outside the CDR3, is EAGVVQSPRYKIIEKKQPVAFWCNPISGHNTLYWYLQNLGQGPELLIRYENEEAVDDSQLPKDRFSAERLKGVDSTLKIQPAELGDSAVYLCASSLYEGDTQYFGPGTRLTVL.

This clonotype has just one count. A much larger clone lies a single base off, so this may be a read error. The CDR3 here is CASTHSPGRRNEQFF. The CDR3 nucleotides read TGTGCCAGCACCCACAGCCCGGGGAGGCGCAATGAGCAGTTCTTC. The chain joins TRBV6-6 to TRBJ2-1; D possibly corresponds to TRBD2 (6 bases). CDR1 and CDR2 from the germline V gene are MNHNY and SVGAGI (reference sequence). V was pared by 7 bases and J by 6 bases, with 19 bases between. The CDR3 contains 15 residues.

This clonotype was counted a few times. The rearrangement links TRBV28 to TRBJ2-5; D remains ambiguous. This CDR3 is built from 13 residues. CDR1 and CDR2 from the germline V gene are MDHEN and SYDVKM. V was clipped by 5 bases and J by 7 bases, with 14 bases between them. This CDR3 reads CASSPQTATTQYF. The CDR3 DNA reads TGTGCCAGCAGTCCCCAGACGGCCACGACCCAGTACTTC.

Comments on this clonotype: Germline is not matched at one junction end, which may reflect a read error. This rearrangement joins TRBV12-3 or TRBV12-4 to TRBJ1-3; tentative D call: TRBD1 (6 bases). The CDR3 covers 12 residues. The CDR3 nucleotides read TGCGCCAGCAGGAAAGGGGGATACACCATATATTTT. Amino acid sequence: CASRKGGYTIYF.

This clonotype was seen just once. A much larger clone lies a single base off, so this may be a read error. The rearrangement joins TRBV6-6 to TRBJ1-6; D may be TRBD1 (5 bases). Germline lookup yields CDR1 MNHNY and CDR2 SVGAGI (reference sequence). The CDR3 totals 14 residues. CDR3 nucleotide sequence: TGTGTCAGCAGTTTCGGGGGTGACAATTCACCCCTCCACTTT. Protein sequence: CVSSFGGDNSPLHF.

The chain employs TRBV10-3 and TRBJ2-7, with a tentative D call TRBD1 (5 bases). Germline values: CDR1 ENHRY, CDR2 SYGVKD. This CDR3 is built from 15 residues. V dropped 6 bases and J dropped 2 bases, with 17 bases sitting between them. The CDR3 DNA follows: TGTGCCATCAGGACTGACAGCTCCTTGCCCTACGAGCAGTACTTC. Protein product: CAIRTDSSLPYEQYF.